This passage covers 12 T cell receptor beta chains from one sample sequenced in a study of OX40 agonist ivuxolimab in advanced cancers. The table came from immunoSEQ multiplex PCR; TCRdb's copy has only in-frame clones and leaves some out. Found here are approximately 62,000 clones, over 75% of them singletons; the top ten hold more than 4.5%. The sample in question was CD4+ or CD8+ T cells sorted from blood, obtained in a trial of the OX40 agonist ivuxolimab. Receptors were obtained from an adult with an advanced solid tumor such as melanoma, head and neck, liver or kidney cancer.

For this clone: Within the sample, other DNA sequences also encode this same CDR3. V and J are TRBV11-3 and TRBJ2-1, with D unresolved. The CDR3 is 13 amino acids. Trimming removed 5 bases at V and 0 bases at J, with 5 bases between. CDR1 SGHNT and CDR2 YENEEA come from the germline V gene. This CDR3 is CASSLDSYNEQFF. CDR3 bases: TGTGCCAGCAGCCTGGACTCCTACAATGAGCAGTTCTTC.

The chain carries TRBV6-4 and TRBJ2-2; TRBD1 matches 9 bases. This CDR3 spans 16 amino acids. The V and J ends lost 1 base and 6 bases, in that order; junction bases with no gene match: 6. Germline V gives CDR1 MRHNA, CDR2 SNTAGT. CDR3 sequence reads: CASSDLTGGNSGELFF. CDR3 DNA sequence: TGTGCCAGCAGTGACTTAACAGGGGGCAATTCCGGGGAGCTGTTTTTT.

The rearrangement links TRBV5-1 to TRBJ1-4; D gene unclear. CDR3 length equals 14 residues. Per the germline V gene, CDR1 is SGHRS and CDR2 is YFSETQ. The V end lost 4 bases, the J end lost 5 bases, and 12 bases lay between the germline ends. This chain's CDR3 is CASSPGMGNEKLFF. CDR3 sequence (DNA): TGCGCCAGCAGCCCCGGGATGGGGAATGAAAAACTGTTTTTT.

The rearrangement joins TRBV7-2 to TRBJ1-4, with D unclear. Per the germline V gene, CDR1 is SGHTA and CDR2 is FQGNSA. V lost 5 bases, J lost 0 bases, and 7 bases lay in between. This CDR3 region has 14 residues. In nucleotides, the CDR3 is TGTGCCAGCAGCCAAATTGCAACTAATGAAAAACTGTTTTTT. As protein: CASSQIATNEKLFF.

The V gene is TRBV6-1, the J gene TRBJ1-1; no reliable D call. From germline, CDR1 is MNHNS and CDR2 SASEGT. This CDR3 is 15 amino acids long. Trimming removed 2 bases at V and 0 bases at J, with 10 bases between. CDR3 loop: CASSEIGTVNTEAFF. As DNA, the CDR3 is TGTGCCAGCAGTGAAATTGGTACAGTGAACACTGAAGCTTTCTTT.

The chain links TRBV2 to TRBJ2-5, with D perhaps matching TRBD1 (6 bases). Germline-derived CDR1 and CDR2 are SNHLY and FYNNEI. Trimming pared 2 bases from V and 3 bases from J, leaving 10 bases between. This CDR3 region has 14 residues. CDR3: CASSEWAGEETQYF. The CDR3 DNA is TGTGCCAGCAGTGAATGGGCAGGGGAAGAGACCCAGTACTTC.

V and J are TRBV15 and TRBJ1-1; D not certain. The length of the CDR3 is 16 residues. V was pared by 1 base and J by 4 bases, with 16 bases between. Per the germline V gene, CDR1 is LNHNV and CDR2 is YYDKDF (reference sequence). CDR3 in amino acids: CATSRGFWTPVTEAFF. In DNA form, the CDR3 reads TGTGCCACCAGCAGAGGGTTTTGGACCCCGGTCACTGAAGCTTTCTTT.

This chain links TRBV13 with TRBJ1-1, with D perhaps TRBD1 (5 bases). The CDR3 is made up of 14 amino acids. Trimming stripped 6 bases from V and 5 bases from J, with 16 bases between. CDR1 and CDR2 (germline): PRHDT, FYEKMQ (reference sequence). CDR3 residues: CASSSPGERTEAFF. The CDR3 nucleotides read TGTGCCAGCAGTTCGCCGGGGGAGCGGACTGAAGCTTTCTTT.

This rearrangement joins TRBV7-2 to TRBJ2-7; D gene unclear. V lost 1 base and J 3 bases, leaving 13 bases between the germline ends. The V gene's germline CDR1 is SGHTA and CDR2 FQGNSA. There are 15 residues in the CDR3. The CDR3 region is CASSLVPHRDYEQYF. As DNA, the CDR3 is TGTGCCAGCAGCTTAGTTCCCCACAGAGACTACGAGCAGTACTTC.

The chain has TRBV28 and TRBJ1-5, with D maybe TRBD1 (5 bases). This CDR3 is built from 17 residues. V was clipped by 5 bases and J by 0 bases, with 17 bases between them. Germline-derived CDR1 and CDR2 are MDHEN and SYDVKM. Written as DNA, the CDR3 is TGTGCCAGCAGTCCGCTGGGTATGGGGGATAGCAATCAGCCCCAGCATTTT. The encoded protein is CASSPLGMGDSNQPQHF.

This clone appeared a few times. V usage is TRBV18 and J usage is TRBJ2-3, with 9 nucleotides matching TRBD1. The CDR3 length is 15 residues. V gave up 4 bases and J gave up 5 bases; unmatched junction bases: 7. The germline V gene encodes CDR1 KGHSH and CDR2 LQKENI. The CDR3 nucleotides are TGTGCCAGCTCACAACAGGGGGCACGGGTAGATACGCAGTATTTT. Residues: CASSQQGARVDTQYF.

The chain uses TRBV6-5 and TRBJ1-5; TRBD1 aligns across 7 bases. V gave up 4 bases and J gave up 5 bases; unmatched junction bases: 8. Germline values: CDR1 MNHEY, CDR2 SVGAGI. This CDR3 has 15 amino acids. Written as DNA, the CDR3 is TGTGCCAGCAGTTTGGGACAGCAAGGGGATCAGCCCCAGCATTTT. It encodes CASSLGQQGDQPQHF.